This TCR beta chain was profiled in a study of blood T cells in healthy people across ages. Broader study findings: Changes seen in expanded clonotypes were possibly confounded by donor CMV status left unknown. No conclusive comparison of naive versus antigen-experienced cells was possible with unsorted PBMCs.

The CDR3 is made up of 15 amino acids. Between the trimmed V and J ends, which lost 6 bases and 1 base, there was a span of 15 bases. CDR1 and CDR2 (germline): KGHSH, LQKENI. For the second PCR, which ran for about 7 to 11 cycles, a sample-barcoded 5' primer and a J-beta primer mix were used. The template-switch adaptor, which had 12 random nucleotides, put a tag on each cDNA molecule. TCRdb called the 5' RACE reads again in MiXCR, with one record for every CDR3 protein. The sample holds around 1.5 million distinct CDR3 sequences, about 31% seen once. Total RNA, at least 6 micrograms per sample, was extracted from PBMCs. Concerning this clonotype itself: The target antigen is unknown.

This chain connects TRBV18 to TRBJ1-1; no firm D call. Sequences were obtained from blood. The TCR was taken from a young woman in good health. The CDR3 loop is CASSRRLGKNTEAFF. CDR3 sequence (DNA): TGTGCCAGCTCTCGCCGGTTAGGGAAGAACACTGAAGCTTTCTTT.